This TCR beta chain was documented in a study of regulatory T cells in long-lasting Graves disease. The overall study: To qualify as persistent, Graves' disease required over 5 years of antithyroid drugs with positive TSH receptor antibodies.

In its sample, this clonotype was seen many times. The antigen is unknown. Both iRepertoire HTBI primers and Arm-PCR of CDR3 regions were used to build the TCR beta libraries. TCRdb passed the multiplex PCR reads through MiXCR, listing each CDR3 protein once. Of about 340,000 distinct CDR3 sequences listed, 20% were seen once; the top ten hold 29%. Time point indicated: persistent/refractory GD, antithyroid drugs over 5 years with positive TRAb. Generation of the TCR library employed RNA extracted from PBMCs. Study results and limitations: Study was limited to peripheral blood, excluding thyroid tissue.

V shed 2 bases and J shed 4 bases, with 9 bases lying between them. The CDR3 sequence is 13 residues long. Germline V gene data show CDR1 as SGHKS and CDR2 as YYEKEE (reference sequence). The source material was peripheral blood mononuclear cells (PBMCs), sampled when the disease was refractory, from a patient treated with antithyroid drugs. The sequence was collected from a female donor with Graves disease. The chain joins TRBV5-5 to TRBJ1-1; D ambiguous. CDR3 sequence (DNA): TGTGCCAGCAGCTTAGTAACCGGCACTGAAGCTTTCTTT. It translates to CASSLVTGTEAFF.